The clone carrying this T cell receptor (beta chain) was counted many times. This entry comes from a study of molecular identifiers for immune sequencing clone quantification. TCRdb passed the PCR reads through MiXCR, listing each CDR3 protein once. The table shows more than 550,000 distinct CDR3 sequences, with roughly 27% occurring only once. Germline loops: CDR1 GTSNPN, CDR2 SVGIG (reference sequence). The CDR3 contains 14 residues. The V and J ends lost 2 bases and 4 bases, in that order; junction bases with no gene match: 5. The TCR originated in a human donor in good health. Some libraries in this study had Jurkat cell RNA spiked in. This chain joins TRBV30 and TRBJ1-1, with 9 bases aligning to TRBD1. Sequencing input: naive CD8+ T cells from blood, with Jurkat cell RNA spiked in. Subset noted: FACS-sorted CD8+CD4-CCR7+CD45RA+ naive T cells. CDR3 bases: TGTGCCTGGAGTACCGGACAGGGGAGCACTGAAGCTTTCTTT. Its translation: CAWSTGQGSTEAFF.